This T cell receptor beta chain was retrieved from a study of T-cell reconstitution after alpha-beta-depleted transplantation in children. General study points: Several hundred expanded graft clones reportedly were the source of alpha-beta T cells about two months after transplant. Fresh T-cell production supplied most of the T-cell counts and diversity seen one year after transplant.

This clonotype was seen more than once but under ten times. Its antigen is currently unknown. For TCRbeta, the library was prepared with unique molecular identifiers. TCRdb fed the PCR reads into MiXCR, producing one record per CDR3 protein. The sample has some 200,000 distinct CDR3 sequences, 7.5% to 9.5% seen once. Trimming pared 1 base from V and 7 bases from J, leaving 8 bases between. The germline V gene has CDR1 PRHDT and CDR2 FYEKMQ (reference sequence). This CDR3 is built from 13 residues. The starting material was PBMCs, mostly from graft donor cells, obtained 360 days after TCRalphabeta/CD19-depleted stem cell transplant. This chain uses TRBV13 with TRBJ1-3, with a weak D call TRBD1 (5 bases). This receptor was identified in a male patient between 2 and 10 years old who had a stem cell transplant for acute myeloid leukemia, so the T cells may come from the graft donor. CDR3 loop: CASSLVRVNTIYF. DNA of the CDR3: TGTGCCAGCAGCTTAGTCAGGGTGAACACCATATATTTT.